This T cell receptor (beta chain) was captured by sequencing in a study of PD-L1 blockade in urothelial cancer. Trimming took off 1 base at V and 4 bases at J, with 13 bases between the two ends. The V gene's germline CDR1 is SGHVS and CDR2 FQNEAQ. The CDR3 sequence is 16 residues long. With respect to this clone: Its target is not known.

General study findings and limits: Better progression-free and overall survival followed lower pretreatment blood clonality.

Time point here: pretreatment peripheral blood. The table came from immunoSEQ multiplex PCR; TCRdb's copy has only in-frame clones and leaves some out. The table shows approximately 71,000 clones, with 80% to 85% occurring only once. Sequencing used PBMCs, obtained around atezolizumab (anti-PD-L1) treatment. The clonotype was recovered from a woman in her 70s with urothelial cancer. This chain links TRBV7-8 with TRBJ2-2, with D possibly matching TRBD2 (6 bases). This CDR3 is CASSLGTGAATGELFF. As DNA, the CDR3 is TGTGCCAGCAGCTTAGGGACGGGAGCGGCCACCGGGGAGCTGTTTTTT.